This T cell receptor beta chain emerged from a study of HIV-infected patients and healthy controls. Overall study results and limits: MAIT alpha-chain CDR3s were frequent in healthy controls, depleted in HIV+.

cDNA was made from about 500 ng RNA using alpha and beta constant primers. Using multiplexing indices, alpha and beta chain libraries were generated apart by chain-specific third strand synthesis. TCRdb called the 5' RACE reads again in MiXCR, with one record for every CDR3 protein. The sample consists of roughly 20,000 distinct CDR3 sequences, over 9% of them appearing once. Whole blood was used without fractionation, so all unsorted peripheral T cells were included. The ends were cut back, 3 bases at V and 0 bases at J, with 10 bases in the middle. CDR3 size: 16 residues. CDR1 SGHRS and CDR2 YFSETQ come from the germline V gene. This clonotype was counted many times. Antigen unknown.

This receptor was identified in an adult in good health. The sequencing sample was made of blood. This sequence joins TRBV5-1 and TRBJ2-6; D uncertain. The CDR3: CASSSGRSSGANVLTF. CDR3 bases: TGCGCCAGCAGCTCCGGACGGAGCTCTGGGGCCAACGTCCTGACTTTC.